This T cell receptor beta chain was sequenced for a study of T cell responses to AZD1222 COVID-19 vaccine. Produced via immunoSEQ multiplex PCR; TCRdb's table is partial and in-frame only. The profile shows 150,000 to 200,000 clones, approximately 90% of them singletons. Note on this clone: The antigen is undetermined.

Broader study findings: Only six or seven AZD1222 recipients tested seropositive at baseline.

V lost 0 bases to trimming and J lost 2 bases, with 7 bases between them. The germline gives CDR1 KGHDR, CDR2 SFDVKD. The CDR3 extends over 14 amino acids. The clonotype was recovered from an adult who received the AZD1222 COVID-19 vaccine. The sequenced sample was peripheral blood, obtained 28 days after the second AZD1222 dose. J is TRBJ2-7 and V is TRBV24-1; no firm D call. The CDR3 sequence is CATSDLRDPYEQYF. The CDR3 DNA is TGTGCCACCAGTGATTTGAGGGATCCCTACGAGCAGTACTTC.